This T cell receptor (beta chain) emerged from a study of cytomegalovirus exposure and HLA in healthy donors. Whole-study results and caveats: Researchers counted around 160 TCR beta chains as cytomegalovirus-associated. A classifier reportedly called cytomegalovirus status with high sensitivity and specificity.

To note about this clone: Its antigen remains unidentified.

The CDR3 extends over 12 amino acids. Germline V gives CDR1 LNHNV, CDR2 YYDKDF (reference sequence). Between the trimmed V and J ends, which lost 8 bases and 8 bases, there was a span of 12 bases. The table came from immunoSEQ multiplex PCR; TCRdb's copy has only in-frame clones and leaves some out. The sample lists under 250,000 clones; more than 75% were seen once. The approximately 120-subject validation cohort, separate from the approximately 670-subject first cohort, included the donors. Input material: PBMCs. The gene calls are TRBV15 and TRBJ1-4, with unresolved D. This receptor was taken from a man younger than 35 in good health and CMV-seronegative. CDR3 bases: TGTGCCACCCGAGGCCCGGGGGAAAAACTGTTTTTT. Protein sequence: CATRGPGEKLFF.